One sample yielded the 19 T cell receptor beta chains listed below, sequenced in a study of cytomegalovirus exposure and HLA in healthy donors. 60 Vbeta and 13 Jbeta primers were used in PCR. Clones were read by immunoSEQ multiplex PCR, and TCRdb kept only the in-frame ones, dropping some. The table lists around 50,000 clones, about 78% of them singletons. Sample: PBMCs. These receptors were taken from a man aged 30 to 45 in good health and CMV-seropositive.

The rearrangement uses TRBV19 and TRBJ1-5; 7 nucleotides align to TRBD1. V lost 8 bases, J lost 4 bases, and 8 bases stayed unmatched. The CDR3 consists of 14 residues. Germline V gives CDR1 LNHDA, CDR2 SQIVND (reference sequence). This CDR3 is CASSQTGSNQPQHF. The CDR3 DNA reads TGTGCCAGTTCTCAGACAGGGAGTAATCAGCCCCAGCATTTT. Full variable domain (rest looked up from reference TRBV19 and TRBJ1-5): DGGITQSPKYLFRKEGQNVTLSCEQNLNHDAMYWYRQDPGQGLRLIYYSQIVNDFQKGDIAEGYSVSREKKESFPLTVTSAQKNPTAFYLCASSQTGSNQPQHFGDGTRLSIL.

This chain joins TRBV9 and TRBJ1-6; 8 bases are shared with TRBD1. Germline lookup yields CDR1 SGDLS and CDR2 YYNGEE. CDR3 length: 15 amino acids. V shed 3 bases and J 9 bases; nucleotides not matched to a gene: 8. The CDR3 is CASSGGQGVGSPLHF. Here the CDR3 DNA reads TGTGCCAGCAGCGGCGGACAGGGCGTCGGTTCACCCCTCCACTTT. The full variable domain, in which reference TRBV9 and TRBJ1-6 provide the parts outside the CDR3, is DSGVTQTPKHLITATGQRVTLRCSPRSGDLSVYWYQQSLDQGLQFLIQYYNGEERAKGNILERFSAQQFPDLHSELNLSSLELGDSALYFCASSGGQGVGSPLHFGNGTRLTVT.

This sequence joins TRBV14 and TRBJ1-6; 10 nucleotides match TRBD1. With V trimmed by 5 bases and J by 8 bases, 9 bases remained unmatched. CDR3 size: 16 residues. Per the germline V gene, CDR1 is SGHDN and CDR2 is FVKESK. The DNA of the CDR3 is TGTGCCAGCAGCTCGCGACAGGGGGCGCGTGATTCACCCCTCCACTTT. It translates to CASSSRQGARDSPLHF.

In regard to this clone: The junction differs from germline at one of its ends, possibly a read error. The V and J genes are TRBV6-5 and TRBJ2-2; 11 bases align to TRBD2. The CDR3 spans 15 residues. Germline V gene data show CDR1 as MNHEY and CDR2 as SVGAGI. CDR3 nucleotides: TGTGCCAGCATAGCGGGGGGGTTTGGAGACCGGGGAGCTGTTTTT. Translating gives CASIAGGFGDRGAVF.

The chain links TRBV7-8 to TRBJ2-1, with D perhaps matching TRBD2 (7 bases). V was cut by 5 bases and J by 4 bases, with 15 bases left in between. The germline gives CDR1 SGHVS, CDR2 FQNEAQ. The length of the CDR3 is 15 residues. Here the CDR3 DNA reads TGTGCCAGCAGCGTAGAGGGGGGGCCGTACAATGAGCAGTTCTTC. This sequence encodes CASSVEGGPYNEQFF.

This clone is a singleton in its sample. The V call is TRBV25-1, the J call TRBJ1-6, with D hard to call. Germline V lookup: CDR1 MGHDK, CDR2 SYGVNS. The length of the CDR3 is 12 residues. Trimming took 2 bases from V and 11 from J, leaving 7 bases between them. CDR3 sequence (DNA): TGTGCCAGCAGTGAAGGCCTTACACCCCTCCACTTT. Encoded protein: CASSEGLTPLHF.

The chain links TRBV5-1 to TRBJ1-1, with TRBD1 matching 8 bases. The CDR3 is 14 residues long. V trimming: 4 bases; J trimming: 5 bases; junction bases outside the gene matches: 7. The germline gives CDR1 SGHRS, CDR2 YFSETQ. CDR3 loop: CASSLQGARTEAFF. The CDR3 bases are TGCGCCAGCAGCCTGCAGGGGGCACGGACTGAAGCTTTCTTT.

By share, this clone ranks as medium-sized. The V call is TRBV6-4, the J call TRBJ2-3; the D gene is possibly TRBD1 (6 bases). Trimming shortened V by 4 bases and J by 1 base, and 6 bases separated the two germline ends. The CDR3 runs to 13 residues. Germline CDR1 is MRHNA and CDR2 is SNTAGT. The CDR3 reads CASSAGGTDTQYF. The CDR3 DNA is TGTGCCAGCAGTGCAGGGGGCACAGATACGCAGTATTTT.

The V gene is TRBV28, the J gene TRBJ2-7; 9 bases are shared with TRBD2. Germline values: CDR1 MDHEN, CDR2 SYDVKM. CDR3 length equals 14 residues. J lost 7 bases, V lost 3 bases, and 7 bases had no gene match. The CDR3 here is CASSFSGGLREQYF. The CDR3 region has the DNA TGTGCCAGCAGTTTCAGCGGGGGGTTAAGGGAGCAGTACTTC.

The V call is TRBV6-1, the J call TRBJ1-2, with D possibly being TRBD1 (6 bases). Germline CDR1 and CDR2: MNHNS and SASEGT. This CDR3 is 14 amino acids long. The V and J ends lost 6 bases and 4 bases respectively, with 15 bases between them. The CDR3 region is CASRTGNGIYGYTF. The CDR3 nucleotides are TGTGCCAGCAGGACAGGAAATGGAATCTATGGCTACACCTTC.

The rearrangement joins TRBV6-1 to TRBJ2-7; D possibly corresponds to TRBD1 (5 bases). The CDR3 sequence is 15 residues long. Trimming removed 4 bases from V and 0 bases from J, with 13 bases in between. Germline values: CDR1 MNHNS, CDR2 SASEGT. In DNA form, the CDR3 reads TGTGCCAGCAGTGTATCGGAGACAGACTCCTACGAGCAGTACTTC. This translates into CASSVSETDSYEQYF.

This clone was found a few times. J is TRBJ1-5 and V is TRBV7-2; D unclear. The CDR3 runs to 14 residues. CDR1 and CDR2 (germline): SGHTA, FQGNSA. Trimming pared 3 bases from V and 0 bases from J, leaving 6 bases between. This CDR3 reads CASSFAHSNQPQHF. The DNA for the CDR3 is TGTGCCAGCAGCTTTGCACATAGCAATCAGCCCCAGCATTTT. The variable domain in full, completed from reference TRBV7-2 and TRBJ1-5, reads GAGVSQSPSNKVTEKGKDVELRCDPISGHTALYWYRQSLGQGLEFLIYFQGNSAPDKSGLPSDRFSAERTGGSVSTLTIQRTQQEDSAVYLCASSFAHSNQPQHFGDGTRLSIL.

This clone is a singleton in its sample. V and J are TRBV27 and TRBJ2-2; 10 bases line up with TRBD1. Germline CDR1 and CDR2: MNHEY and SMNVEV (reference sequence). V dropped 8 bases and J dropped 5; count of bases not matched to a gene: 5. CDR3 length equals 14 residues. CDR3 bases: TGTGCCAGCGGAGACAGGGGGCTAACCGGGGAGCTGTTTTTT. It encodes CASGDRGLTGELFF.

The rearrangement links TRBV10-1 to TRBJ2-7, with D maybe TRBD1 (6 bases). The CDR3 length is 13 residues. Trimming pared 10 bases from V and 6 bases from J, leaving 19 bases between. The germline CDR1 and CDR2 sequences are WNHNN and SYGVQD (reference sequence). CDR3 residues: CATQKDRFGEQYF. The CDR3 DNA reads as TGCGCCACCCAGAAAGACAGGTTCGGCGAGCAGTACTTC.

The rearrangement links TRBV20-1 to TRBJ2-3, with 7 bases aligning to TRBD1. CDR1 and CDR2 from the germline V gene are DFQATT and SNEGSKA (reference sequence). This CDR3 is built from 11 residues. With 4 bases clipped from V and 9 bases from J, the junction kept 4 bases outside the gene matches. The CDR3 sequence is CSANRDSTQYF. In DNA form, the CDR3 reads TGCAGTGCTAACCGGGACAGCACGCAGTATTTT.

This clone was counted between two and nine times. The CDR3 DNA follows: TGTGCCAGCAGTTACCGGTCCCAAGAGACCCAGTACTTC. It yields the protein CASSYRSQETQYF. The chain couples TRBV6-7 to TRBJ2-5; D unclear. TRBV6-7 is annotated as an ORF whose role is uncertain. This CDR3 contains 13 residues. Trimming took off 2 bases at V and 1 base at J, with 5 bases between the two ends.

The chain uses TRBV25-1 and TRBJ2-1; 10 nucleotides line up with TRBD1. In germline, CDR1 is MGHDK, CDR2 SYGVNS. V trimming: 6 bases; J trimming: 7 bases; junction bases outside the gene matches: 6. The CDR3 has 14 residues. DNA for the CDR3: TGTGCCAGCAGACCCGACAGGGGGCGTAATGAGCAGTTCTTC. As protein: CASRPDRGRNEQFF.

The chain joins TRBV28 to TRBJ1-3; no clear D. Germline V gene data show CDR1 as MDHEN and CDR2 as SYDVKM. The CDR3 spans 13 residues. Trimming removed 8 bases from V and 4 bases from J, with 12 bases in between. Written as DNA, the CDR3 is TGTGCCAGCGGCTCGGGATGGGGAAACACCATATATTTT. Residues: CASGSGWGNTIYF.

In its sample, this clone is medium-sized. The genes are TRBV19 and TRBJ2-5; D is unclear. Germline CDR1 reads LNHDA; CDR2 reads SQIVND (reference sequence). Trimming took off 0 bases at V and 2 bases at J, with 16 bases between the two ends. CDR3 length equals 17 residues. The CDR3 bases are TGTGCCAGTAGTATAGATGCAATCTTTCGCGGACAAGAGACCCAGTACTTC. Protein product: CASSIDAIFRGQETQYF.